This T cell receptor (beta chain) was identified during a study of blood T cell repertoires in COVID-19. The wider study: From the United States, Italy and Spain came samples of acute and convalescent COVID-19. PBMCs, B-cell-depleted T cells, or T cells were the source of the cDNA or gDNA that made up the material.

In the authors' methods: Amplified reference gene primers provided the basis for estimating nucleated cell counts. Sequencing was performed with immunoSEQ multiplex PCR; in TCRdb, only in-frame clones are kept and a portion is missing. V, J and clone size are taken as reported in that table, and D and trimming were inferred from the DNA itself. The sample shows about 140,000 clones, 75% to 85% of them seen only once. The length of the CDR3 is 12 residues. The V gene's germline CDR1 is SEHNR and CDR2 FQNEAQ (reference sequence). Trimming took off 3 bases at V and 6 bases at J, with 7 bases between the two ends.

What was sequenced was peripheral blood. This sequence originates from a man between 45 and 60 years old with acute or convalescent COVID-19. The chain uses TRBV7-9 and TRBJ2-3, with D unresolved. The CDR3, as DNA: TGTGCCAGCAGCTTTTTTCCTGATACGCAGTATTTT. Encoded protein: CASSFFPDTQYF.